Listed below are T cell receptor beta chains from one sample, sequenced in a study of regulatory T cells in long-lasting Graves disease. Each CDR3 protein is one row after TCRdb ran MiXCR on the multiplex PCR reads. This table holds 410,000 or so distinct CDR3 sequences, about 15% found once. These data were likewise used in another study, on T cells in Graves' hyperthyroidism and ophthalmopathy.

Material: peripheral blood mononuclear cells (PBMCs), obtained at new diagnosis, from a patient treated with antithyroid drugs. The receptors shown here come from a young woman with Graves disease. The CDR3 runs from the conserved cysteine through the conserved F or W. Each record gives: V gene, D gene, J gene, clone size, CDR3 protein, CDR3 DNA. A D gene is named only where the DNA matches it firmly. Size values are once, few and many counts, or a class for expanded clones, and some rows have none.

TRBV7-9	TRBD2	TRBJ2-3	.	CASSFRGSGITDTQYF	TGTGCCAGCAGCTTTAGAGGTAGCGGGATTACAGATACGCAGTATTTT
TRBV27	.	TRBJ2-2	.	CASSLGVFTGELFF	TGTGCCAGCAGTTTGGGGGTCTTCACCGGGGAGCTGTTTTTT
TRBV30	TRBD2	TRBJ2-7	few	CAWAGAGYEQYF	TGTGCCTGGGCTGGAGCGGGGTACGAGCAGTACTTC
TRBV3-1	TRBD1	TRBJ1-2	few	CASSSASTGGPYGYTF	TGTGCCAGCAGCTCTGCTTCCACAGGGGGACCTTATGGCTACACCTTC
TRBV2	TRBD2	TRBJ2-3	.	CASSQGGRMNTQYF	TGTGCCAGCAGCCAAGGCGGGAGAATGAATACGCAGTATTTT
TRBV20-1	.	TRBJ2-2	few	CSARDRRAGSTNTGELFF	TGCAGTGCTAGAGATCGGAGGGCGGGAAGCACGAACACCGGGGAGCTGTTTTTT
TRBV12-3/TRBV12-4	TRBD1	TRBJ1-2	many	CASSLVSGGNPNYGYTF	TGTGCCAGCAGTTTGGTGTCAGGGGGCAATCCTAACTATGGCTACACCTTC
TRBV27	.	TRBJ1-4	.	CASRAANEKLFF	TGTGCCAGCCGCGCGGCTAATGAAAAACTGTTTTTT
TRBV19	.	TRBJ1-1	many	CASSPGEPVLNTEAFF	TGTGCCAGTAGCCCCGGGGAGCCCGTATTGAACACTGAAGCTTTCTTT
TRBV18	.	TRBJ1-1	many	CASSPQGTTEAFF	TGTGCCAGCTCACCGCAAGGGACCACTGAAGCTTTCTTT
TRBV7-9	.	TRBJ2-7	.	CASSPSTKGVYEQYF	TGTGCCAGCAGCCCTAGCACGAAAGGGGTCTACGAGCAGTACTTC
TRBV3-1	TRBD1	TRBJ2-5	many	CASSPGTGTWETQYF	TGTGCCAGCAGCCCAGGGACAGGGACATGGGAGACCCAGTACTTC
TRBV5-6	TRBD1	TRBJ2-1	few	CASSLPGQGRGNEQFF	TGTGCCAGCAGCTTACCGGGACAGGGAAGGGGCAATGAGCAGTTCTTC
TRBV19	.	TRBJ1-5	.	CASSLTLTVVRNQPQHF	TGTGCCAGTAGCCTAACTCTCACGGTGGTCCGCAATCAGCCCCAGCATTTT
TRBV5-1	.	TRBJ2-3	many	CASSLEGSSTDTQYF	TGCGCCAGCAGCTTGGAGGGGTCTAGCACAGATACGCAGTATTTT
TRBV6-1	TRBD2	TRBJ2-7	many	CASSFGLAGPYEQYF	TGTGCCAGCAGCTTTGGACTAGCGGGACCCTACGAGCAGTACTTC
TRBV20-1	TRBD2	TRBJ2-1	many	CSARAFGGNNEQFF	TGCAGTGCTAGAGCTTTCGGGGGGAACAATGAGCAGTTCTTC
TRBV10-3	.	TRBJ2-4	few	CAISQDSQYF	TGTGCCATCAGTCAGGACAGCCAGTACTTC
TRBV5-1	.	TRBJ1-2	once	CASSAPGPPGYTF	TGCGCCAGCTCCGCACCGGGACCCCCAGGCTACACCTTC
TRBV19	.	TRBJ2-4	few	CASSMRGGNIQYF	TGTGCCAGTAGTATGAGGGGGGGAAACATTCAGTACTTC
TRBV20-1	.	TRBJ2-7	many	CSARDPSSEQYF	TGCAGTGCTAGAGATCCTAGTTCCGAGCAGTACTTC
TRBV19	.	TRBJ2-2	.	CASSILNTGELFF	TGTGCCAGTAGTATTTTGAACACCGGGGAGCTGTTTTTT